This is a list of T cell receptor beta chains from one sample in a study of blood T cell repertoires in COVID-19. The protocol was immunoSEQ multiplex PCR, while the TCRdb copy is restricted to in-frame clones and leaves out a portion. The table has some 180,000 clones, roughly 89% seen once. Input material: PBMCs or T cells enriched from blood (not recorded which). All receptors come from a woman between 25 and 40 years old who had been exposed to COVID-19. The CDR3 runs from the conserved cysteine through the conserved F or W. The order of the fields is D gene, V gene, J gene, clone size, CDR3 protein, CDR3 DNA. The D gene is left open where the match is weak. Clone size is given for some rows only: seen once, a few or many times, or a class if the clone is expanded.

D: .
V: TRBV2
J: TRBJ2-3
size: .
CDR3: CASRASTDTQYF
DNA: TGTGCCAGCAGGGCCAGCACAGATACGCAGTATTTT

D: TRBD1
V: TRBV5-5
J: TRBJ2-7
size: .
CDR3: CASSLAGTDFWDF
DNA: TGTGCCAGCAGCCTGGCCGGGACAGACTTTTGGGACTTC

D: TRBD1
V: TRBV9
J: TRBJ2-7
size: once
CDR3: CASSVGGTAIYEQYF
DNA: TGTGCCAGCAGCGTAGGAGGGACAGCAATCTACGAGCAGTACTTC

D: .
V: TRBV6-5
J: TRBJ1-2
size: .
CDR3: CATLLYRVDGYGYTF
DNA: TGTGCCACCCTCCTTTACAGGGTAGATGGCTATGGCTACACCTTC

D: .
V: TRBV3-1/TRBV3-2
J: TRBJ1-1
size: .
CDR3: CASSQVDRREAFF
DNA: TGTGCCAGCAGCCAAGTAGACAGACGCGAAGCTTTCTTT

D: .
V: TRBV21-1
J: TRBJ2-7
size: once
CDR3: CASSKSLGQTLYEQYF
DNA: TGTGCCAGCAGCAAATCGTTGGGACAGACGCTCTACGAGCAGTACTTC

D: TRBD2
V: TRBV9
J: TRBJ2-5
size: .
CDR3: CASSGAAGEKTQYF
DNA: TGTGCCAGCAGCGGGGCCGCGGGGGAAAAGACCCAGTACTTC

D: TRBD1
V: TRBV5-6
J: TRBJ1-6
size: few
CDR3: CASSLTTGSRSPLHF
DNA: TGTGCCAGCAGCTTGACGACAGGGTCTCGTTCACCCCTCCACTTT

D: .
V: TRBV19
J: TRBJ1-5
size: .
CDR3: CASSIGEGGNQPQHF
DNA: TGTGCCAGTAGTATAGGCGAGGGCGGCAATCAGCCCCAGCATTTT

D: TRBD2
V: TRBV7-3
J: TRBJ2-3
size: .
CDR3: CASSPQRGADTQYF
DNA: TGTGCCAGCAGCCCGCAGCGGGGGGCCGATACGCAGTATTTT

D: TRBD1
V: TRBV2
J: TRBJ1-1
size: .
CDR3: CASTGTGGSRVNTEAFF
DNA: TGTGCCAGCACCGGGACAGGGGGTTCGCGGGTAAACACTGAAGCTTTCTTT

D: .
V: TRBV10-2
J: TRBJ2-3
size: .
CDR3: CASSDGASGTDTQYF
DNA: TGCGCCAGCAGTGATGGGGCTAGCGGCACAGATACGCAGTATTTT

D: TRBD2
V: TRBV9
J: TRBJ2-3
size: .
CDR3: CASSSTGGGASDTQYF
DNA: TGTGCCAGCAGCTCAACCGGCGGGGGGGCTTCTGATACGCAGTATTTT

D: .
V: TRBV7-2
J: TRBJ1-3
size: .
CDR3: CASSPINTIYF
DNA: TGTGCCAGCAGCCCAATAAACACCATATATTTT

D: TRBD1
V: TRBV5-4
J: TRBJ1-2
size: .
CDR3: CASSSNRDRNYGYTF
DNA: TGTGCCAGCAGCTCCAACCGGGACAGGAACTATGGCTACACCTTC

D: TRBD1
V: TRBV27
J: TRBJ1-2
size: .
CDR3: CASSSSVGTEVNYGYTF
DNA: TGTGCCAGCAGTTCGTCCGTCGGGACAGAAGTTAACTATGGCTACACCTTC

D: .
V: TRBV9
J: TRBJ1-6
size: few
CDR3: CASSPRGFGGTLHF
DNA: TGTGCCAGCAGCCCGAGGGGATTCGGGGGGACCCTCCACTTT

D: TRBD1
V: TRBV15
J: TRBJ2-7
size: .
CDR3: CATNPIYRDRVYEQYF
DNA: TGTGCCACCAACCCGATTTACCGGGACAGGGTGTACGAGCAGTACTTC

D: .
V: TRBV19
J: TRBJ1-1
size: .
CDR3: CASSIVAGKAFF
DNA: TGTGCCAGTAGTATAGTTGCAGGGAAAGCTTTCTTT

D: TRBD1
V: TRBV5-6
J: TRBJ2-7
size: .
CDR3: CASSWTGGYEQYF
DNA: TGTGCCAGCAGTTGGACAGGGGGCTACGAGCAGTACTTC

D: TRBD1
V: TRBV5-1
J: TRBJ1-6
size: .
CDR3: CASSVVTGDNSPLHF
DNA: TGCGCCAGCAGCGTAGTCACAGGGGATAATTCACCCCTCCACTTT

D: TRBD1
V: TRBV19
J: TRBJ1-1
size: .
CDR3: CASRQGGSEEAFF
DNA: TGTGCCAGTAGACAAGGGGGCTCGGAAGAAGCTTTCTTT

D: .
V: TRBV6-6
J: TRBJ2-3
size: .
CDR3: CASSPARGPISTDTQYF
DNA: TGTGCCAGCAGTCCCGCCCGCGGCCCTATTAGCACAGATACGCAGTATTTT

D: .
V: TRBV27
J: TRBJ2-1
size: .
CDR3: CASRSLQLNEQFF
DNA: TGTGCCAGCAGATCCCTCCAACTCAATGAGCAGTTCTTC

D: .
V: TRBV5-1
J: TRBJ2-5
size: .
CDR3: CASSGSGGETQYF
DNA: TGCGCCAGCAGCGGGAGCGGAGGTGAGACCCAGTACTTC

D: .
V: TRBV9
J: TRBJ2-7
size: once
CDR3: CASSVGHSDEQYF
DNA: TGTGCCAGCAGCGTGGGGCACAGCGACGAGCAGTACTTC

D: .
V: TRBV9
J: TRBJ1-6
size: .
CDR3: CASSPGGNSPLHF
DNA: TGTGCCAGCAGCCCGGGGGGGAATTCACCCCTCCACTTT

D: TRBD1
V: TRBV5-1
J: TRBJ2-3
size: .
CDR3: CASSLSGQGTNTQYF
DNA: TGCGCCAGCAGCTTGTCGGGACAGGGGACAAATACGCAGTATTTT

D: .
V: TRBV12-1
J: TRBJ2-1
size: .
CDR3: CANPLLGGAAYNEQFF
DNA: TGTGCCAACCCCCTTTTGGGGGGGGCGGCCTACAATGAGCAGTTCTTC

D: .
V: TRBV19
J: TRBJ1-5
size: .
CDR3: CASSVQNRAMQIFSNQPQHF
DNA: TGTGCCAGTAGTGTACAAAACAGGGCCATGCAAATATTTAGCAATCAGCCCCAGCATTTT

D: .
V: TRBV19
J: TRBJ2-1
size: .
CDR3: CASIGAGEVGNEQFF
DNA: TGTGCCAGTATTGGGGCAGGGGAAGTAGGAAATGAGCAGTTCTTC

D: TRBD1
V: TRBV4-3
J: TRBJ1-1
size: .
CDR3: CASSQDRGMGNTEAFF
DNA: TGCGCCAGCAGCCAAGACAGGGGGATGGGGAACACTGAAGCTTTCTTT

D: .
V: TRBV10-2
J: TRBJ1-5
size: .
CDR3: CASLRPGGNQPQHF
DNA: TGCGCCAGCTTGCGGCCGGGGGGAAATCAGCCCCAGCATTTT

D: .
V: TRBV7-9
J: TRBJ1-2
size: .
CDR3: CASSLERTSYGYTF
DNA: TGTGCCAGCAGCTTGGAGCGGACGAGCTATGGCTACACCTTC

D: .
V: TRBV11-3
J: TRBJ2-3
size: .
CDR3: CASSLGVTYGTDTQYF
DNA: TGTGCCAGCAGCTTGGGCGTAACGTATGGCACAGATACGCAGTATTTT

D: .
V: TRBV6-2/TRBV6-3
J: TRBJ2-5
size: .
CDR3: CASSYLRDTPETQYF
DNA: TGTGCCAGCAGTTATCTTCGGGACACCCCTGAGACCCAGTACTTC

D: TRBD2
V: TRBV15
J: TRBJ2-7
size: few
CDR3: CATSRVDGGTYEQYF
DNA: TGTGCCACCAGCAGAGTCGACGGGGGGACCTACGAGCAGTACTTC

D: TRBD1
V: TRBV19
J: TRBJ1-6
size: .
CDR3: CASSFGQENSPLHF
DNA: TGTGCCAGTAGTTTTGGACAGGAGAATTCACCCCTCCACTTT

D: .
V: TRBV7-3
J: TRBJ2-1
size: .
CDR3: CASSSSGLQEQFF
DNA: TGTGCCAGCAGCTCTTCAGGGTTACAGGAGCAGTTCTTC

D: TRBD2
V: TRBV5-1
J: TRBJ2-1
size: .
CDR3: CASSSRLAGDNEQFF
DNA: TGCGCCAGCAGCTCACGACTAGCGGGGGACAATGAGCAGTTCTTC

D: .
V: TRBV5-4
J: TRBJ2-1
size: .
CDR3: CASSRPSAYYNEQFF
DNA: TGTGCCAGCAGCCGCCCGAGCGCCTATTACAATGAGCAGTTCTTC

D: TRBD1
V: TRBV30
J: TRBJ2-7
size: .
CDR3: CAWSADRGNEQYF
DNA: TGTGCCTGGAGTGCGGACAGGGGGAACGAGCAGTACTTC

D: .
V: TRBV18
J: TRBJ1-1
size: few
CDR3: CASSPIVNTEAFF
DNA: TGTGCCAGCTCACCGATAGTAAACACTGAAGCTTTCTTT

D: TRBD2
V: TRBV30
J: TRBJ2-1
size: .
CDR3: CAWSAGTSGGGNNEQFF
DNA: TGTGCCTGGAGTGCCGGGACTAGCGGGGGGGGAAACAATGAGCAGTTCTTC

D: .
V: TRBV4-1
J: TRBJ1-1
size: .
CDR3: CASSQGEGKTYGSGEAFF
DNA: TGCGCCAGCAGCCAAGGGGAGGGGAAAACCTATGGCTCGGGTGAAGCTTTCTTT

D: .
V: TRBV10-3
J: TRBJ1-6
size: .
CDR3: CAISNHVGGSPLHF
DNA: TGTGCCATCAGCAATCACGTAGGGGGATCACCCCTCCACTTT

D: .
V: TRBV4-1
J: TRBJ1-2
size: .
CDR3: CASSPLSGGSHYGYTF
DNA: TGCGCCAGCAGCCCCCTATCGGGGGGCTCCCACTATGGCTACACCTTC

D: .
V: TRBV4-1
J: TRBJ1-5
size: once
CDR3: CASSQDLRQPQHF
DNA: TGCGCCAGCAGCCAAGATCTGCGTCAGCCCCAGCATTTT

D: .
V: TRBV5-1
J: TRBJ1-6
size: .
CDR3: CASSRIQGKNSPLHF
DNA: TGCGCCAGCAGTCGAATACAGGGTAAAAATTCACCCCTCCACTTT

D: .
V: TRBV10-2
J: TRBJ1-3
size: .
CDR3: CASSDYSVPGGNTIYF
DNA: TGCGCCAGCAGTGATTATAGTGTTCCGGGGGGAAACACCATATATTTT

D: TRBD1
V: TRBV18
J: TRBJ1-1
size: .
CDR3: CASTWTGLENTEAFF
DNA: TGTGCCAGCACGTGGACAGGCTTGGAGAACACTGAAGCTTTCTTT

D: .
V: TRBV5-1
J: TRBJ1-5
size: few
CDR3: CASSLEGTADQPQHF
DNA: TGCGCCAGCAGCTTGGAAGGGACTGCTGATCAGCCCCAGCATTTT

D: .
V: TRBV7-2
J: TRBJ1-1
size: .
CDR3: CASSLGRMNTEAFF
DNA: TGTGCCAGCAGCTTAGGGCGGATGAACACTGAAGCTTTCTTT

D: .
V: TRBV30
J: TRBJ1-2
size: .
CDR3: CAWSVFDRVGYTF
DNA: TGTGCCTGGAGTGTATTCGACAGAGTTGGCTACACCTTC

D: .
V: TRBV11-3
J: TRBJ2-2
size: .
CDR3: CASSLVYGELFF
DNA: TGTGCCAGCAGCTTAGTTTACGGGGAGCTGTTTTTT